The clone carrying this T cell receptor (beta chain) appeared many times. The trim removed 5 bases at V and 2 bases at J, leaving 2 bases unmatched. CDR3 size: 12 residues. Germline CDR1 reads DFQATT; CDR2 reads SNEGSKA (reference sequence). Unique molecular identifiers were used in preparing the TCRbeta library. TCRdb analysed the PCR reads with MiXCR anew, one entry per CDR3 protein. Here the sample spans hundreds of thousands of distinct CDR3 sequences, approximately 16% being singletons. This sample was taken from a study of T-cell reconstitution after alpha-beta-depleted transplantation in children.

The specimen comprised PBMCs from the stem cell graft donor, sampled from the stem cell graft. The rearrangement uses TRBV20-1 and TRBJ1-2, with 7 bases identical to TRBD1. This receptor was identified in a human donor who donated a stem cell graft to a child with acute myeloid leukemia. The CDR3 coding sequence is TGCAGTGCTTCACAGGGGAACTATGGCTACACCTTC. Encoded protein: CSASQGNYGYTF.